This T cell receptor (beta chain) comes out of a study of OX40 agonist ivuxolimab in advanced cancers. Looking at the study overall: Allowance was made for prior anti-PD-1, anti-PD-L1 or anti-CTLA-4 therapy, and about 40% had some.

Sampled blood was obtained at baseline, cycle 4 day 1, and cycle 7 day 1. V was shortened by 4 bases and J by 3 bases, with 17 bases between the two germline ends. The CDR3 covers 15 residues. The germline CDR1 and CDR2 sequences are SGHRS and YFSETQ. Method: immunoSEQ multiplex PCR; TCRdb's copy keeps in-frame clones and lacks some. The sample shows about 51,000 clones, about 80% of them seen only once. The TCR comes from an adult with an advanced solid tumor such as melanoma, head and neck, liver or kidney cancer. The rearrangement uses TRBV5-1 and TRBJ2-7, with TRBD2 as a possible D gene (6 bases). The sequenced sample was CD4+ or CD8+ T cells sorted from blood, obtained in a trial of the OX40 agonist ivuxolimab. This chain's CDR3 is CASSPGRRVDYEQYF. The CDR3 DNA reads TGCGCCAGCAGCCCTGGTCGGAGGGTCGACTACGAGCAGTACTTC.